These 23 T cell receptor beta chains came from one sample sequenced in a study of prognosis after radiotherapy for stage I lung cancer. Amplicons of TCR beta CDR3 were generated from genomic DNA by two-round multiplex PCR. Initially, in first-round PCR, primers specific to each TRBV and TRBJ gene were used. TCRdb itself ran the multiplex PCR reads through MiXCR, one entry per CDR3 protein. The table has over 50,000 distinct CDR3 sequences, 30% to 35% seen once. The sample in question was PBMCs, obtained before or after stereotactic body radiation therapy (not recorded which). These receptors were obtained from a donor at least 50 years old with non-small cell lung cancer.

This clonotype was counted ten times or more. This rearrangement joins TRBV9 to TRBJ1-2; tentative D call: TRBD1 (5 bases). CDR1 and CDR2 (germline): SGDLS, YYNGEE. V was clipped by 2 bases and J by 0 bases, with 17 bases between them. The CDR3 is made up of 17 amino acids. The CDR3 region is CASSVSFQGAPNYGYTF. The CDR3 DNA follows: TGTGCCAGCAGCGTCTCCTTCCAGGGTGCCCCTAACTATGGCTACACCTTC.

This clonotype was detected ten times or more. The chain uses TRBV6-4 and TRBJ2-3; 7 bases match TRBD2. This CDR3 is 13 amino acids long. V lost 6 bases and J lost 9; bases outside the gene matches: 9. Germline lookup yields CDR1 MRHNA and CDR2 SNTAGT. CDR3 nucleotide sequence: TGTGCCAGCAGCTCTTCCGGGACTAAAACGCAGTATTTT. This codes for CASSSSGTKTQYF.

The chain is built from TRBV6-9 and TRBJ1-2; 8 positions agree with TRBD1. Germline CDR1 is MNHGY and CDR2 is SVAAGI. This CDR3 spans 16 amino acids. Trimming cost V 0 bases and J 13 bases; bases outside gene matches: 16. The CDR3 sequence is CASSYSAGGTAVAGTF. The CDR3 DNA is TGTGCCAGCAGTTATTCGGCAGGGGGCACCGCTGTGGCGGGCACCTTC.

As for this clonotype: This is likely an artifact of a read error, given a far larger clone one base away. The rearrangement joins TRBV6-5 to TRBJ1-2, with 8 bases identical to TRBD1. Germline V gives CDR1 MNHEY, CDR2 SVGAGI. V gave up 6 bases and J gave up 9 bases; unmatched junction bases: 12. This CDR3 spans 14 amino acids. This CDR3 reads CASRALGQGHCYTF. The CDR3 nucleotides read TGTGCCAGCAGGGCCCTAGGACAGGGCCATTGCTACACCTTC.

This clonotype was detected many times. CDR3: CASSLTIAEPYEQYF. In DNA form, the CDR3 reads TGTGCCAGCAGCTTAACAATAGCGGAACCCTACGAGCAGTACTTC. The chain is built from TRBV7-9 and TRBJ2-7; the D gene is possibly TRBD2 (6 bases). The CDR3 covers 15 residues. V was clipped by 2 bases and J by 2 bases, with 13 bases between them. The germline gives CDR1 SEHNR, CDR2 FQNEAQ (reference sequence).

Within the sample, this clonotype is medium-sized. This chain connects TRBV6-2 or TRBV6-3 to TRBJ1-2; D is uncertain. V lost 7 bases and J 3 bases, leaving 9 bases between the germline ends. This CDR3 comprises 12 residues. CDR1 MNHEY and CDR2 SVGEGT come from the germline V gene. The CDR3 nucleotides read TGTGCCAGCACCTCCGGCGACTATGGCTACACCTTC. Its translation: CASTSGDYGYTF.

Details on this clonotype: A single base separates this from a much larger clone, so it may be a read error. This rearrangement joins TRBV6-1 to TRBJ2-1, with TRBD1 as a possible D gene (6 bases). Germline V gene sequence: CDR1 MNHNS, CDR2 SASEGT. The CDR3 sequence is 14 residues long. The CDR3 loop reads CASTTGNSYNELFF. The DNA for the CDR3 is TGTGCCAGCACGACAGGAAACTCCTACAATGAGCTGTTCTTC.

This clonotype occurred many times. The chain couples TRBV3-1 to TRBJ2-5, with 7 bases aligning to TRBD2. Germline values: CDR1 LGHDT, CDR2 YNNKEL (reference sequence). The junction had 7 bases not matched to a gene; V was cut back by 10 bases and J by 5 bases. This CDR3 has 12 residues. The CDR3 coding sequence is TGTGCCACCCAGGGAGGGGATGAGACCCAGTACTTC. Its protein is CATQGGDETQYF.

Of note for this clonotype: A much larger clone lies a single base off, so this may be a read error. The chain couples TRBV5-5 to TRBJ1-4, with D perhaps matching TRBD1 (6 bases). CDR3 size: 13 residues. Germline V gene lookup returns CDR1 SGHKS and CDR2 YYEKEE (reference sequence). Deletions cut 2 bases from V and 5 bases from J, with 7 bases between. The CDR3 sequence is CASSFQGNEKLFF. CDR3 nucleotide sequence: TGTGCCAGCAGCTTTCAGGGGAATGAAAAACTGTTTTTT.

In its sample, this clonotype was seen many times. The chain uses TRBV24-1 and TRBJ1-1; D may be TRBD1 (6 bases). Trimming removed 7 bases at V and 0 bases at J, with 8 bases between. Germline V gene data show CDR1 as KGHDR and CDR2 as SFDVKD. This CDR3 region has 13 residues. The CDR3 DNA is TGTGCCACCAGACAGGGATTGAACACTGAAGCTTTCTTT. It is translated as CATRQGLNTEAFF.

This clonotype was observed many times. CDR3 coding DNA: TGTGCCAGCGAAAAGACAGGGTACAATTCACCCCTCCACTTT. Translation: CASEKTGYNSPLHF. The rearrangement uses TRBV2 and TRBJ1-6; 7 bases agree with TRBD1. V lost 8 bases, J lost 7 bases, and 8 bases stayed unmatched. This CDR3 has 14 residues. CDR1 and CDR2 from the germline V gene are SNHLY and FYNNEI.

With regard to this clonotype: A far larger clone lies a single base away; this is likely a read error. The rearrangement links TRBV6-1 to TRBJ1-5; tentatively, D is TRBD1 (5 bases). This CDR3 has 13 residues. Germline V gene lookup returns CDR1 MNHNS and CDR2 SASEGT. The V and J ends lost 6 bases and 6 bases respectively, with 12 bases between them. The DNA of the CDR3 is TGTGCCAGCAGCCCGGAAGGGGTTCAGCCCCAGCATTTT. Its protein product is CASSPEGVQPQHF.

This clonotype has more than one count but fewer than ten. The chain employs TRBV7-6 and TRBJ2-2; D is ambiguous. The length of the CDR3 is 14 residues. Trimming removed 1 base from V and 7 bases from J, with 10 bases in between. CDR1 SGHVS and CDR2 FNYEAQ come from the germline V gene. The chain's CDR3 is CASSLVSENGELFF. The CDR3 DNA reads as TGTGCCAGCAGCTTAGTTTCGGAAAACGGGGAGCTGTTTTTT.

This clonotype was seen repeatedly, ten times or more. The V and J genes are TRBV6-5 and TRBJ1-2, with D possibly being TRBD1 (6 bases). This CDR3 contains 14 residues. Germline V gives CDR1 MNHEY, CDR2 SVGAGI. Trimming stripped 3 bases from V and 11 bases from J, with 19 bases between. CDR3 coding DNA: TGTGCCAGCAGTTATGCCGGGACAAACGCCCAGTACACCTTC. As protein: CASSYAGTNAQYTF.

This chain joins TRBV7-2 and TRBJ2-5; D tentatively fits TRBD1 or TRBD2 (6 bases each). This CDR3 is 15 amino acids long. The V end lost 6 bases, the J end lost 5 bases, and 19 bases lay between the germline ends. Germline V gene lookup returns CDR1 SGHTA and CDR2 FQGNSA. The chain's CDR3 is CASSHRGQGLETQYF. DNA of the CDR3: TGTGCCAGCAGTCATCGGGGGCAGGGGTTGGAGACCCAGTACTTC.

Details on this clonotype: It may be a read error: a sequence one base away is much more abundant. The chain uses TRBV29-1 and TRBJ1-1; 8 nucleotides align to TRBD1. J gave up 7 bases and V 6 bases, and 16 bases lay outside the gene matches. CDR3 size: 15 residues. Germline CDR1 is SQVTM and CDR2 is ANQGSEA. Written as DNA, the CDR3 is TGCAGCGTGGAGACTTCCAGGGGGCTCAAAGGTGAAGCTTTCTTT. The encoded protein is CSVETSRGLKGEAFF.

Sample share makes this clonotype medium-sized. CDR3 sequence reads: CAWSRQGGYEQYF. The CDR3 DNA is TGTGCCTGGAGTCGACAGGGTGGCTACGAGCAGTACTTC. The genes are TRBV30 and TRBJ2-7; 7 nucleotides match TRBD1. From germline, CDR1 is GTSNPN and CDR2 SVGIG (reference sequence). The CDR3 consists of 13 residues. Unmatched junction bases numbered 4, after V lost 2 bases and J lost 3 bases.

Turning to this clonotype: Its ends do not fully match the called genes, so a read error is possible. V and J are TRBV20-1 and TRBJ2-5; 12 bases are shared with TRBD2. The germline gives CDR1 DFQATT, CDR2 SNEGSKA (reference sequence). The CDR3 has 14 residues. CDR3 loop: CSALGLAGQEAQYF. The DNA of the CDR3 is TGCAGTGCCTTAGGACTAGCGGGACAAGAGGCCCAGTACTTC.

Ten or more counts support this clonotype. This chain connects TRBV5-1 to TRBJ2-3; 15 bases line up with TRBD2. V lost 2 bases to trimming and J lost 4 bases; unmatched junction nucleotides: 8. Germline assignment: CDR1 SGHRS and CDR2 YFSETQ. The CDR3 runs to 18 residues. For the CDR3, the DNA is TGCGCCAGCAGCTTAGGTCTGGGACTAGCGGGAGGCCCAGATACGCAGTATTTT. It is translated as CASSLGLGLAGGPDTQYF.

Turning to this clonotype: Just one base apart from a much larger clone, this may be a read error. The chain recombines TRBV6-5 with TRBJ2-3; no clear D gene. The germline gives CDR1 MNHEY, CDR2 SVGAGI. This CDR3 has 13 residues. V lost 3 bases, J lost 4 bases, and 8 bases lay in between. The CDR3 loop is CASSYWTSDTQYF. Written as DNA, the CDR3 is TGTGCCAGCAGTTATTGGACCTCAGATACGCAGTATTTT.

Comment on this clonotype: This likely traces to a read error, being one base from a far larger clone. The J gene is TRBJ2-5, the V gene TRBV20-1, with D possibly TRBD1 on 6 matching bases. The end of the DNA aligns better with TRBJ2-1, so the J call may be wrong. Germline CDR1 DFQATT, CDR2 SNEGSKA (reference sequence). This CDR3 contains 17 residues. The CDR3 spells CSARNPPGNRVPHEQFF. The DNA for the CDR3 is TGCAGTGCAAGGAACCCCCCTGGAAACAGGGTGCCCCATGAGCAGTTCTTC.

Remarks on this clonotype: A far larger clone is just one base off, so this is likely a read error. The genes are TRBV7-9 and TRBJ2-7; D possibly corresponds to TRBD2 (5 bases). Trimming took off 4 bases at V and 3 bases at J, with 13 bases between the two ends. Germline loops: CDR1 SEHNR, CDR2 FQNEAQ (reference sequence). The CDR3 loop spans 14 amino acids. CDR3 in DNA: TGTGCCAGCAGCTCTAAGTCCGGGAACTACGAGCAGTACTTC. Encoded protein: CASSSKSGNYEQYF. The variable domain in full, with the rest retrieved from reference TRBV7-9 and TRBJ2-7, is DTGVSQNPRHKITKRGQNVTFRCDPISEHNRLYWYRQTLGQGPEFLTYFQNEAQLEKSRLLSDRFSAERPKGSFSTLEIQRTEQGDSAMYLCASSSKSGNYEQYFGPGTRLTVT.

This clonotype was observed many times. This chain uses TRBV6-1 with TRBJ2-1, with a possible D match to TRBD1 (6 bases). The CDR3 is 14 amino acids. Germline V lookup: CDR1 MNHNS, CDR2 SASEGT. V dropped 7 bases and J dropped 0 bases, with 10 bases sitting between them. The chain's CDR3 is CASKLGGSYNEQFF. Written as DNA, the CDR3 is TGTGCCAGCAAATTAGGGGGCTCCTACAATGAGCAGTTCTTC.